Shown below are 29 T cell receptor beta chains from a single sample sequenced in a study of cytomegalovirus exposure and HLA in healthy donors. With 60 Vbeta and 13 Jbeta primers, the PCR was carried out. Only in-frame clones appear in the TCRdb table, and some are missing; sequencing was by immunoSEQ multiplex PCR. The table includes roughly 140,000 clones, about 75% detected once. The sample comprised PBMCs. The source is a woman in her twenties or thirties in good health and CMV-seronegative.

The chain uses TRBV6-1 and TRBJ1-2; D gene ambiguous. Germline V lookup: CDR1 MNHNS, CDR2 SASEGT. The V and J ends lost 3 bases and 0 bases respectively, with 2 bases between them. The CDR3 contains 12 residues. DNA of the CDR3: TGTGCCAGCAGTGACACTAACTATGGCTACACCTTC. It specifies CASSDTNYGYTF.

This sequence joins TRBV14 and TRBJ2-5; 10 bases match TRBD1. Matching the DNA end better, TRBJ2-7 makes the J call doubtful. CDR3 length: 16 residues. Germline V CDR1 and CDR2: SGHDN, FVKESK. The CDR3 sequence: CASSQAPGQGTYEQYF. CDR3 coding DNA: TGTGCCAGCAGCCAGGCACCGGGACAGGGGACCTACGAGCAGTACTTC.

V usage is TRBV5-1 and J usage is TRBJ2-1; 8 bases align to TRBD2. CDR3 length: 15 amino acids. Trimming took 1 base from V and 3 from J; bases not matched to a gene: 3. Germline CDR1 is SGHRS and CDR2 is YFSETQ. CDR3 residues: CASSLTGGLYNEQFF. The CDR3 region has the DNA TGCGCCAGCAGCTTGACGGGAGGGCTCTACAATGAGCAGTTCTTC.

This clone was seen once. The chain combines TRBV6-6 with TRBJ2-3, with a possible D match to TRBD1 (6 bases). Germline V lookup: CDR1 MNHNY, CDR2 SVGAGI (reference sequence). V lost 8 bases and J lost 1, with 10 bases in between. The CDR3 runs 13 residues. Here the CDR3 DNA reads TGTGCCAGCCGTGAGGGGGGCACAGATACGCAGTATTTT. This translates into CASREGGTDTQYF.

The rearrangement uses TRBV5-5 and TRBJ2-7; 9 bases align to TRBD2. The length of the CDR3 is 14 residues. The junction had 7 bases not matched to a gene; V was cut back by 2 bases and J by 7 bases. Germline CDR1 is SGHKS and CDR2 is YYEKEE (reference sequence). CDR3 amino acids: CASSFSGGSREQYV. For the CDR3, the DNA is TGTGCCAGCAGCTTTAGCGGGGGATCTCGAGAGCAGTACGTC.

The chain employs TRBV6-6 and TRBJ1-5; 9 bases are shared with TRBD1. Germline CDR1 and CDR2: MNHNY and SVGAGI (reference sequence). The CDR3 extends over 15 amino acids. V gave up 5 bases and J gave up 4 bases; unmatched junction bases: 6. For the CDR3, the DNA is TGTGCCAGCAGTATAAGACAGGGGGGAAATCAGCCCCAGCATTTT. Translating it yields CASSIRQGGNQPQHF.

Worth noting for this clone: The junction departs from germline at one end; a sequencing error may be responsible. The sample has other DNA sequences that encode this CDR3 too. This chain links TRBV7-9 with TRBJ1-5; D is perhaps TRBD1 (6 bases). This CDR3 contains 13 residues. CDR1 and CDR2 from the germline V gene are SEHNR and FQNEAQ (reference sequence). CDR3 in DNA: TGTGCCAGCAGCCGCACAGGGAATCAGCCTCAGCATTTT. Translating gives CASSRTGNQPQHF.

The chain is built from TRBV7-6 and TRBJ2-4, with 9 bases aligning to TRBD2. The CDR3 is 13 residues long. V shed 5 bases and J 9 bases; nucleotides not matched to a gene: 5. Germline-derived CDR1 and CDR2 are SGHVS and FNYEAQ. The CDR3 DNA reads TGTGCCAGCAGCCCGGGACTAGCCAGCATTCAGTACTTC. Its translation is CASSPGLASIQYF. Together with reference TRBV7-6 and TRBJ2-4, the CDR3 gives the full variable domain: GAGVSQSPRYKVTKRGQDVALRCDPISGHVSLYWYRQALGQGPEFLTYFNYEAQQDKSGLPNDRFSAERPEGSISTLTIQRTEQRDSAMYRCASSPGLASIQYFGAGTRLSVL.

The chain joins TRBV7-9 to TRBJ2-1; 11 nucleotides align to TRBD2. In germline, CDR1 is SEHNR, CDR2 FQNEAQ (reference sequence). V lost 4 bases and J lost 8; bases outside the gene matches: 10. This CDR3 has 16 amino acids. The DNA for the CDR3 is TGTGCCAGCAGCTCGGGGACTAGCGGCCTACATTATGAGCAGTTCTTC. Translating it yields CASSSGTSGLHYEQFF.

V is TRBV5-8 and J is TRBJ2-3; 11 bases are a match to TRBD2. V dropped 4 bases and J dropped 5; count of bases not matched to a gene: 12. In germline, CDR1 is SGHTS, CDR2 YDEGEE. The CDR3 runs 17 residues. The CDR3 is CASSAQGLLAGVDTQYF. CDR3 coding DNA: TGTGCCAGCAGCGCACAGGGATTACTAGCGGGGGTAGATACGCAGTATTTT.

In its sample, this clone was seen a few times. The chain uses TRBV5-6 and TRBJ1-2, with D possibly TRBD1 on 6 matching bases. Looked up from germline, CDR1 is SGHDT and CDR2 is YYEEEE. V lost 2 bases to trimming and J lost 7 bases, with 15 bases between them. The CDR3 runs to 14 residues. The CDR3 reads CASSFRAGVTGYTF. CDR3 nucleotide sequence: TGTGCCAGCAGCTTCAGGGCAGGGGTCACTGGCTACACCTTC.

This chain connects TRBV18 to TRBJ1-1, with 10 bases identical to TRBD1. Germline V gene sequence: CDR1 KGHSH, CDR2 LQKENI. This CDR3 has 17 residues. Trimming removed 2 bases from V and 5 bases from J; junction bases left unmatched: 11. As DNA, the CDR3 is TGTGCCAGCTCACCAAGACAGGGGGCCGTTCTCCTTACTGAAGCTTTCTTT. This translates into CASSPRQGAVLLTEAFF.

This clone showed up just a few times. V and J are TRBV5-1 and TRBJ2-1; D is possibly TRBD2 (6 bases). Germline-derived CDR1 and CDR2 are SGHRS and YFSETQ. Trimming removed 4 bases at V and 3 bases at J, with 14 bases between. There are 15 residues in the CDR3. The CDR3 DNA follows: TGCGCCAGCAGCGGGGGGTTGGAGGACTACAATGAGCAGTTCTTC. Its translation is CASSGGLEDYNEQFF. The full variable domain, completed using reference TRBV5-1 and TRBJ2-1, is KAGVTQTPRYLIKTRGQQVTLSCSPISGHRSVSWYQQTPGQGLQFLFEYFSETQRNKGNFPGRFSGRQFSNSRSEMNVSTLELGDSALYLCASSGGLEDYNEQFFGPGTRLTVL.

The chain has TRBV6-6 and TRBJ1-1; D is undetermined. V was clipped by 6 bases and J by 2 bases, with 4 bases between them. Germline CDR1 and CDR2: MNHNY and SVGAGI (reference sequence). CDR3 size: 11 residues. The CDR3 protein is CASSTNTEAFF. Written as DNA, the CDR3 is TGTGCCAGCAGCACAAACACTGAAGCTTTCTTT.

V is TRBV5-4 and J is TRBJ2-1; D may be TRBD1 (6 bases). Germline-derived CDR1 and CDR2 are SGHNT and YYREEE (reference sequence). The CDR3 spans 14 residues. Trimming cost V 0 bases and J 9 bases, with 13 bases left between them. The CDR3 is CASSLGRQDGEQFF. CDR3 coding DNA: TGTGCCAGCAGCTTGGGTCGACAGGATGGTGAGCAGTTCTTC.

This chain joins TRBV5-1 and TRBJ1-2; 8 nucleotides agree with TRBD1. After removal of 4 bases from V and 3 bases from J, the junction contained 8 bases not matched to a gene. The CDR3 length is 15 residues. The germline V gene encodes CDR1 SGHRS and CDR2 YFSETQ. For the CDR3, the DNA is TGCGCCAGCAGCAGAACAGGGGGGAGGGACTATGGCTACACCTTC. It yields the protein CASSRTGGRDYGYTF.

The chain employs TRBV5-1 and TRBJ1-1; tentatively, D is TRBD1 (6 bases). The length of the CDR3 is 17 residues. V was clipped by 1 base and J by 5 bases, with 21 bases between them. Germline loops: CDR1 SGHRS, CDR2 YFSETQ. The CDR3 DNA follows: TGCGCCAGCAGCTTGCGGGGGGCGAATGTATTTAGAACTGAAGCTTTCTTT. Its translation: CASSLRGANVFRTEAFF.

This clone is a singleton in its sample. The gene calls are TRBV2 and TRBJ2-6; 11 nucleotides match TRBD1. This CDR3 is 16 amino acids long. Germline V gene sequence: CDR1 SNHLY, CDR2 FYNNEI. With V trimmed by 5 bases and J by 4 bases, 4 bases remained unmatched. The CDR3, as DNA: TGTGCCAGCAGTCGGACAGGGGGCTCCGGGGCCAACGTCCTGACTTTC. The encoded protein is CASSRTGGSGANVLTF. Together with reference TRBV2 and TRBJ2-6, the CDR3 gives the full variable domain: EPEVTQTPSHQVTQMGQEVILRCVPISNHLYFYWYRQILGQKVEFLVSFYNNEISEKSEIFDDQFSVERPDGSNFTLKIRSTKLEDSAMYFCASSRTGGSGANVLTFGAGSRLTVL.

The V call is TRBV27, the J call TRBJ2-5; 9 bases fit TRBD1. Germline assignment: CDR1 MNHEY and CDR2 SMNVEV (reference sequence). The trim removed 6 bases at V and 7 bases at J, leaving 6 bases unmatched. This CDR3 comprises 13 residues. The CDR3 loop is CASRPGTGMTQYF. The CDR3 DNA reads TGTGCCAGCAGACCCGGGACAGGGATGACCCAGTACTTC.

The V gene is TRBV14, the J gene TRBJ1-2; TRBD1 is a possible D gene (5 bases). Germline lookup yields CDR1 SGHDN and CDR2 FVKESK. This CDR3 is 16 amino acids long. Trimming took off 3 bases at V and 7 bases at J, with 21 bases between the two ends. CDR3 loop: CASSHRWAPRAGGYTF. CDR3 bases: TGTGCCAGCAGCCATAGATGGGCCCCCAGGGCTGGTGGCTACACCTTC. Full variable domain (remainder filled in from reference TRBV14 and TRBJ1-2): EAGVTQFPSHSVIEKGQTVTLRCDPISGHDNLYWYRRVMGKEIKFLLHFVKESKQDESGMPNNRFLAERTGGTYSTLKVQPAELEDSGVYFCASSHRWAPRAGGYTFGSGTRLTVV.

The gene calls are TRBV5-1 and TRBJ2-4; D is unclear. The CDR3 loop spans 14 amino acids. Trimming cost V 0 bases and J 8 bases, with 12 bases left between them. The germline V gene has CDR1 SGHRS and CDR2 YFSETQ. Here the CDR3 reads CASSLGRDMDIQYF. In DNA form, the CDR3 reads TGCGCCAGCAGCTTGGGACGTGACATGGACATTCAGTACTTC.

The chain recombines TRBV6-5 with TRBJ2-2, with D uncertain. The CDR3 runs to 15 residues. V was trimmed by 3 bases and J by 4 bases, leaving 12 bases between them. Germline CDR1 and CDR2: MNHEY and SVGAGI. This CDR3 reads CASSYTPPGTGELFF. CDR3 in DNA: TGTGCCAGCAGTTATACACCGCCAGGCACCGGGGAGCTGTTTTTT.

The chain employs TRBV7-9 and TRBJ2-1, with 11 bases fitting TRBD1. V gave up 4 bases and J gave up 9 bases; unmatched junction bases: 8. Germline V gives CDR1 SEHNR, CDR2 FQNEAQ (reference sequence). The CDR3 length is 15 residues. The chain's CDR3 is CASSSRDRGTGEQFF. DNA of the CDR3: TGTGCCAGCAGCTCCCGGGACAGGGGGACGGGTGAGCAGTTCTTC.

The chain has TRBV4-2 and TRBJ2-1, with 12 bases fitting TRBD1. From germline, CDR1 is LGHNA and CDR2 YNFKEQ. After removal of 4 bases from V and 8 bases from J, the junction contained 6 bases not matched to a gene. The CDR3 runs to 15 residues. The CDR3 loop reads CASSLRDRGPYEQFF. The CDR3 nucleotides are TGTGCCAGCAGCCTCCGGGACAGGGGGCCCTATGAGCAGTTCTTC.

Details on this clone: A read error may account for a junction end that differs from germline. The chain uses TRBV5-1 and TRBJ2-1; D is perhaps TRBD2 (7 bases). Germline-derived CDR1 and CDR2 are SGHRS and YFSETQ. This CDR3 comprises 13 residues. The CDR3 DNA reads as TGCGCCAGCAGCGGGGGGGCCTATAATGAGCAGTTCTTC. As protein: CASSGGAYNEQFF.

Notes on this clone: The same CDR3 can be traced to other DNA sequences in this sample. The V and J genes are TRBV20-1 and TRBJ1-2, with D uncertain. The CDR3 consists of 9 residues. The V end lost 6 bases, the J end lost 8 bases, and 7 bases lay between the germline ends. Germline-derived CDR1 and CDR2 are DFQATT and SNEGSKA (reference sequence). CDR3 amino acids: CSAPGGYTF. In DNA, the CDR3 is TGCAGTGCCCCAGGAGGCTACACCTTC.

The count of this clone is one. The chain has TRBV2 and TRBJ2-4; possible D gene TRBD1, 5 bases. The germline CDR1 and CDR2 sequences are SNHLY and FYNNEI. V was shortened by 2 bases and J by 0 bases, with 8 bases between the two germline ends. CDR3 length: 15 amino acids. The CDR3 here is CASSERQLAKNIQYF. The DNA of the CDR3 is TGTGCCAGCAGTGAACGACAGCTAGCCAAAAACATTCAGTACTTC.

The gene calls are TRBV11-2 and TRBJ2-7, with D perhaps matching TRBD1 (5 bases). The CDR3 is 15 residues long. V was cut by 1 base and J by 2 bases, with 12 bases left in between. Germline assignment: CDR1 SGHAT and CDR2 FQNNGV. CDR3 sequence reads: CASSLVDQGPYEQYV. DNA of the CDR3: TGTGCCAGCAGCTTAGTGGACCAGGGTCCCTACGAGCAGTACGTC.

J is TRBJ2-7 and V is TRBV5-4, with 8 bases fitting TRBD1. CDR1 and CDR2 (germline): SGHNT, YYREEE (reference sequence). CDR3 length equals 13 residues. V shed 4 bases, J shed 6 bases, and the junction held 6 bases outside the gene matches. CDR3 nucleotide sequence: TGTGCCAGCAGCCGCACAGGGGGAGTCGAGCAGTACGTC. Translation gives CASSRTGGVEQYV.